This T cell receptor beta chain derives from a study of cytomegalovirus exposure and HLA in healthy donors. V was clipped by 9 bases and J by 6 bases, with 16 bases between them. This CDR3 is 13 amino acids long. Germline V CDR1 and CDR2: MDHEN, SYDVKM. PCR involved 60 Vbeta and 13 Jbeta primers. The assay was immunoSEQ multiplex PCR, and TCRdb's table has in-frame clones only and misses some. The data show about 55,000 clones, roughly 82% seen once. This receptor was taken from a young man in good health and CMV-seronegative. The sequencing input was PBMCs. The V call is TRBV28, the J call TRBJ2-3; D is possibly TRBD2 (5 bases). The CDR3 bases are TGTGCCAGTCGGCCGGGGTCTGTTGATACGCAGTATTTT. Amino acid sequence: CASRPGSVDTQYF.